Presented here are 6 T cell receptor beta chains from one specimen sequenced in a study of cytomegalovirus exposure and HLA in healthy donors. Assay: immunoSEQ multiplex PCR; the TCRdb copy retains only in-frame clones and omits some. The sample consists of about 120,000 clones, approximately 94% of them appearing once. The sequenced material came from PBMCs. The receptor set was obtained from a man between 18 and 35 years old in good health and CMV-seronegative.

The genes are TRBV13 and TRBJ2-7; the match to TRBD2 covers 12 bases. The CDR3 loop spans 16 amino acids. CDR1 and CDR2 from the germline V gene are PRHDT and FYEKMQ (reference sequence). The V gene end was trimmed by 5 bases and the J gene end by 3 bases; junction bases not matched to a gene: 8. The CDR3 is CASSPPTSGGLYEQYF. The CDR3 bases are TGTGCCAGCAGCCCCCCGACTAGCGGGGGTCTCTACGAGCAGTACTTC.

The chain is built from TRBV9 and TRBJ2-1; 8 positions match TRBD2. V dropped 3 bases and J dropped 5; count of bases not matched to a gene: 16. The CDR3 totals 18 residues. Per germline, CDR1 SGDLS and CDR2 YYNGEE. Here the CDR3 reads CASSARRLANRSHNEQFF. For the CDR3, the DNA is TGTGCCAGCAGCGCCAGACGACTAGCGAACCGGAGCCACAATGAGCAGTTCTTC.

The CDR3 nucleotides are TGTGCCAGCAGCTGGGGGACTAGCGGACAAGAGACCCAGTACTTC. This translates into CASSWGTSGQETQYF. The chain couples TRBV7-9 to TRBJ2-5; 11 bases are a match to TRBD2. CDR1 is SEHNR and CDR2 is FQNEAQ in the germline V gene (reference sequence). This CDR3 spans 15 amino acids. V shed 4 bases, J shed 2 bases, and the junction held 3 bases outside the gene matches.

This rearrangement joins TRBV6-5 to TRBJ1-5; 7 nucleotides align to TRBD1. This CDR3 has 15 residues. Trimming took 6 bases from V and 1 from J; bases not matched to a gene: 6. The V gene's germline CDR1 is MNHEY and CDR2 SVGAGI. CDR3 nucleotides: TGTGCCAGCAGACGGACAGGAGGGAGCAATCAGCCCCAGCATTTT. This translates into CASRRTGGSNQPQHF.

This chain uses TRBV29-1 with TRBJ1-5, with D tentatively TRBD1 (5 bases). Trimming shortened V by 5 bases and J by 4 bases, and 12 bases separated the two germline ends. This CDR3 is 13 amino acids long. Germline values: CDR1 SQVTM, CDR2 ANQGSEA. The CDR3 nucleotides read TGCAGCGTTATGACAGATTCTAATCAGCCCCAGCATTTT. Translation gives CSVMTDSNQPQHF.

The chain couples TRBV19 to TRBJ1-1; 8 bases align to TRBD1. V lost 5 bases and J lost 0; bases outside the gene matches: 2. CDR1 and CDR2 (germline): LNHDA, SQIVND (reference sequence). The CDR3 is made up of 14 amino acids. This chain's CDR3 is CASSPGQVNTEAFF. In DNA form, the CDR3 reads TGTGCCAGTAGTCCGGGACAGGTGAACACTGAAGCTTTCTTT.